This TCR beta chain was recorded in a study of regulatory T cells in long-lasting Graves disease. Study observations and caveats: Persistent cases favored TRBV28, TRBJ1-2 and TRBJ2-5. Study of thyroid tissue was not done, with only peripheral blood studied.

Assembly of TCR beta libraries relied on iRepertoire HTBI primers together with Arm-PCR of CDR3 regions. TCRdb recomputed calls from the multiplex PCR reads with MiXCR, one row per CDR3 protein. Among 350,000 to 450,000 distinct CDR3 sequences listed, around 16% were seen once. Stated time point: newly diagnosed GD, antithyroid drugs for less than 3 months. PBMC-extracted RNA yielded the TCR library. This clonotype was counted once. Its antigen is currently unknown. The CDR3 sequence is 21 residues long. V lost 0 bases and J 0 bases, leaving 24 bases between the germline ends. Germline values: CDR1 LNHDA, CDR2 SQIVND (reference sequence). This sample also belongs to another study, concerning T cells in Graves' hyperthyroidism and ophthalmopathy.

This chain connects TRBV19 to TRBJ2-1; D tentatively fits TRBD1 or TRBD2 (5 bases each). The source material was peripheral blood mononuclear cells (PBMCs), sampled at new diagnosis, from a patient treated with antithyroid drugs. The origin of this receptor is a woman aged 40 to 50 with Graves disease. In nucleotides, the CDR3 is TGTGCCAGTAGTATAGATGCCCGGGACCACAGAACTAGGAGCTCCTACAATGAGCAGTTCTTC. Its protein is CASSIDARDHRTRSSYNEQFF.